Listed below are T cell receptor beta chains from one sample, sequenced in a study of shared clonotypes between healthy human individuals. Using immunoSEQ multiplex PCR, the repertoire was profiled, and TCRdb retains in-frame clones only, with some absent. The sample has millions of clones, 90% to 95% seen once. Specimen: naive CD4+ T cells sorted from blood. The receptors derive from a man between 18 and 29 years old in good health. Each CDR3 is given with its conserved first and last residue. A D gene is named only where the DNA matches it firmly. Only part of the rows carry a size: once, few, many, or a class if the clone is expanded.

D,J,size,V,DNA,CDR3
NA,TRBJ2-5,NA,TRBV5-1,TGCGCCAGCAGCTTCGACGGGGACGGGCAAGAGACCCAGTACTTC,CASSFDGDGQETQYF
NA,TRBJ1-4,NA,TRBV5-1,TGCGCCAGCAGCCGCGGGGGATCGACTGAAAAACTGTTTTTT,CASSRGGSTEKLFF
TRBD1,TRBJ2-3,NA,TRBV2,TGTGCCAGCAGTTGGGCAGGGGGCCGTACAGATACGCAGTATTTT,CASSWAGGRTDTQYF
TRBD2,TRBJ2-5,NA,TRBV7-2,TGTGCCAGCAGCTTCACGGGAGGCCAAGAGACCCAGTACTTC,CASSFTGGQETQYF
NA,TRBJ1-2,NA,TRBV6-5,TGTGCCAGCAGTTGGACCTCCCCGACCTTCGGCTACACCTTC,CASSWTSPTFGYTF
NA,TRBJ2-5,NA,TRBV19,TGTGCCAGTAGTACCCGCTATTTGGGGGAGACCCAGTACTTC,CASSTRYLGETQYF
NA,TRBJ1-1,NA,TRBV7-9,TGTGCCAGCAGCTTTCGTCCGGGGGCTAACACTGAAGCTTTCTTT,CASSFRPGANTEAFF
TRBD2,TRBJ2-3,NA,TRBV5-1,TGCGCCAGCAGCTTTAGCGGGGGGATCACAGATACGCAGTATTTT,CASSFSGGITDTQYF
NA,TRBJ2-3,NA,TRBV5-4,TGTGCCAGCACCCGGGACCCCTCCACAGATACGCAGTATTTT,CASTRDPSTDTQYF
TRBD1,TRBJ2-1,NA,TRBV5-1,TGCGCCAGCAGCTTGGATGGGACAGGGCGGGAGCAGTTCTTC,CASSLDGTGREQFF
NA,TRBJ1-1,NA,TRBV19,TGTGCCAGTAGTAGTCCTCCCCGAGGCATACCGTACCGGGGTGAAGCTTTCTTT,CASSSPPRGIPYRGEAFF
TRBD1,TRBJ2-1,NA,TRBV9,TGTGCCAGCAGCGTAGGTCAGGGGGCCGCCTACAATGAGCAGTTCTTC,CASSVGQGAAYNEQFF
TRBD1,TRBJ1-5,NA,TRBV6-6,TGTGCCAGCAGGGACAGGGAGGGTGGCAATCAGCCCCAGCATTTT,CASRDREGGNQPQHF
TRBD2,TRBJ2-7,NA,TRBV7-8,TGTGCCAGCAGCAAACTAGCGGGAGCCTACGAGCAGTACTTC,CASSKLAGAYEQYF
TRBD1,TRBJ1-2,NA,TRBV6-6,TGTGCCAGCAGTCGGAAGGGGGCAAGTGGCTACACCTTC,CASSRKGASGYTF
TRBD1,TRBJ2-2,once,TRBV28,TGTGCCAGCAGTCTTACCCGGACAGGGGGCATCGGGGAGCTGTTTTTT,CASSLTRTGGIGELFF
NA,TRBJ1-2,NA,TRBV4-1,TGCGCCAGCAGCCAAGTCTTTCCCTTGGTAGGGTATGGCTACACCTTC,CASSQVFPLVGYGYTF
NA,TRBJ2-7,NA,TRBV7-2,TGTGCCAGCAGCTTAGGAGAGCCTTACGAGCAGTACTTC,CASSLGEPYEQYF